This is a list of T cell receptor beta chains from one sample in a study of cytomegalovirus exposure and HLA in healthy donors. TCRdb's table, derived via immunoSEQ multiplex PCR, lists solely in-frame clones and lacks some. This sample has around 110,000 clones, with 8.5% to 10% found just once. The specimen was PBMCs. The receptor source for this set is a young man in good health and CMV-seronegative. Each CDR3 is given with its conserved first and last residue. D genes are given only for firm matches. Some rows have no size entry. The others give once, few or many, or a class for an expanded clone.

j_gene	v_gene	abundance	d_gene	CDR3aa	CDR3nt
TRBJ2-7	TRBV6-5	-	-	CASSYGERAYEQYF	TGTGCCAGCAGTTACGGGGAGAGGGCCTACGAGCAGTACTTC
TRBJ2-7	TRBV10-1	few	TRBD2	CASSPSGDPYEQYF	TGCGCCAGCAGTCCTAGCGGGGATCCCTACGAGCAGTACTTC
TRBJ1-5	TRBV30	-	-	CAWSVGRGPNSNQPQHF	TGTGCCTGGAGTGTAGGGCGGGGCCCGAATAGCAATCAGCCCCAGCATTTT
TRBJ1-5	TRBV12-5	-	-	CASGPTGVWQNSNQPQHF	TGTGCTAGTGGTCCGACCGGGGTATGGCAAAATAGCAATCAGCCCCAGCATTTT
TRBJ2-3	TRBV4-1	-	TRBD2	CASSSSSGGTDTQYF	TGCGCCAGCAGCAGTTCTAGCGGGGGAACAGATACGCAGTATTTT
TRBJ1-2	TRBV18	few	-	CASSLDYGYTF	TGTGCCAGCTCTCTAGACTATGGCTACACCTTC
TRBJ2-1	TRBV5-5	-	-	CASLRTPTSEQFF	TGTGCCAGCCTTCGGACTCCTACAAGTGAGCAGTTCTTC
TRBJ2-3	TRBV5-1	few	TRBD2	CASSLGLAGGDTQYF	TGCGCCAGCAGCTTGGGACTAGCGGGAGGGGATACGCAGTATTTT
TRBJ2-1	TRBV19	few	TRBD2	CASKSLGLAGIEQFF	TGTGCCAGTAAGTCCCTTGGGCTAGCGGGGATTGAGCAGTTCTTC
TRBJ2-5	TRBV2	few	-	CASSEGTGPQETQYF	TGTGCCAGCAGTGAAGGAACAGGCCCCCAAGAGACCCAGTACTTC
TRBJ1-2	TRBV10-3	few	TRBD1	CAISASQTGTARHGYTF	TGTGCCATCAGTGCATCTCAAACCGGGACAGCCCGCCATGGCTACACCTTC
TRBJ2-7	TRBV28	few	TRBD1	CASRLPGQGFAYEQYF	TGTGCCAGCAGATTGCCGGGACAGGGATTCGCCTACGAGCAGTACTTC